These 20 T cell receptor beta chains came from one sample sequenced in a study of T cells in Graves' hyperthyroidism and ophthalmopathy. RNA transcripts yielded amplified TCR beta CDR3 regions. Carried out on the TCR CDR3, a first-round RT-PCR used the HTBI primer set. Via MiXCR, TCRdb re-called the multiplex PCR reads, giving one row per CDR3 protein. The sample includes some 510,000 distinct CDR3 sequences, 46% seen only once; the top ten take about 7.8%. What was sequenced was peripheral blood or thyroid tissue (not recorded which). All receptors come from a woman aged 18-29 years with Graves' hyperthyroidism.

Details on this clonotype: Possible read error: a much larger clone is one base away. The V gene is TRBV10-3, the J gene TRBJ2-7; D unclear. This CDR3 has 11 amino acids. V was trimmed by 3 bases and J by 5 bases, leaving 5 bases between them. Germline V gene sequence: CDR1 ENHRY, CDR2 SYGVKD. CDR3 loop: CAISEIHEQYF. The CDR3 nucleotides are TGTGCCATCAGTGAAATCCACGAGCAGTACTTC.

The J gene is TRBJ2-2, the V gene TRBV7-9, with D possibly matching TRBD1 (6 bases). CDR1 is SEHNR, CDR2 FQNEAQ, per germline (reference sequence). This CDR3 has 16 residues. V gave up 5 bases and J gave up 2 bases, with 15 bases separating them. The CDR3 DNA reads as TGTGCCAGCAGCCCTCTCCCGGGACACAACACCGGGGAGCTGTTTTTT. This codes for CASSPLPGHNTGELFF.

The chain combines TRBV7-9 with TRBJ1-2; perhaps TRBD1 as D (5 bases). The CDR3 has 14 residues. Trimming shortened V by 6 bases and J by 5 bases, and 16 bases separated the two germline ends. Germline CDR1 SEHNR, CDR2 FQNEAQ (reference sequence). The CDR3 DNA reads as TGTGCCAGCAGTCCGCGACGACAGCTGTATGGCTACACCTTC. It translates to CASSPRRQLYGYTF.

This chain connects TRBV24-1 to TRBJ1-2; the D is unclear. Trimming cost V 9 bases and J 5 bases, with 6 bases left between them. CDR1 KGHDR and CDR2 SFDVKD come from the germline V gene. The CDR3 has 10 residues. The CDR3 is CATSQYGYTF. The DNA for the CDR3 is TGTGCCACCTCTCAGTATGGCTACACCTTC.

The chain joins TRBV29-1 to TRBJ2-5; D is unresolved. Germline loops: CDR1 SQVTM, CDR2 ANQGSEA. This CDR3 has 12 residues. Trimming stripped 0 bases from V and 4 bases from J, with 6 bases between. The chain's CDR3 is CSVEEVGETQYF. DNA of the CDR3: TGCAGCGTTGAAGAGGTGGGAGAGACCCAGTACTTC.

This sequence joins TRBV25-1 and TRBJ1-1, with D possibly matching TRBD1 (6 bases). The V end was cut by 11 bases, the J end by 3 bases, with 13 bases between. This CDR3 is 12 amino acids long. In germline, CDR1 is MGHDK, CDR2 SYGVNS. CDR3 sequence: CAWAGDHTEAFF. CDR3 coding DNA: TGTGCCTGGGCAGGGGACCACACTGAAGCTTTCTTT.

The sample holds a few counts of this clonotype. The CDR3 DNA reads as TGCAGTGCGGAGCCGGACTACACTTTCTATGGCTACACCTTC. It codes for CSAEPDYTFYGYTF. The chain recombines TRBV20-1 with TRBJ1-2; D not resolved. The germline CDR1 and CDR2 sequences are DFQATT and SNEGSKA (reference sequence). Deletions cut 6 bases from V and 4 bases from J, with 18 bases between. The CDR3 runs 14 residues.

On this clonotype: The junction departs from germline at one end; a sequencing error may be responsible. J is TRBJ2-2 and V is TRBV7-3; D may correspond to TRBD1 or TRBD2 (5 bases each). This CDR3 is built from 17 residues. The germline V gene encodes CDR1 SGHTA and CDR2 FQGTGA. The CDR3 is CASSLTYQGANTGEPFF. CDR3 nucleotides: TGTGCCAGCAGCTTAACGTATCAGGGCGCGAACACCGGGGAGCCGTTTTTT.

This sequence joins TRBV9 and TRBJ2-7, with a possible D match to TRBD2 (7 bases). This CDR3 is built from 12 residues. Between the trimmed V and J ends, which lost 4 bases and 10 bases, there was a span of 15 bases. CDR1 is SGDLS, CDR2 YYNGEE, per germline. The CDR3, as DNA: TGTGCCAGCAGCCGTGGGGGGGGCACCCAGTACTTC. This gives the protein CASSRGGGTQYF.

In this sample, this clonotype turned up once. V gene TRBV6-2 or TRBV6-3 combines with J gene TRBJ2-7; a possible D gene is TRBD1 (6 bases). Germline CDR1 reads MNHEY; CDR2 reads SVGEGT. The CDR3 is 16 residues long. V lost 2 bases and J 0 bases, leaving 14 bases between the germline ends. The CDR3 sequence: CASSYRWGLVSYEQYF. DNA for the CDR3: TGTGCCAGCAGTTACCGATGGGGGCTAGTCTCCTACGAGCAGTACTTC.

V and J are TRBV6-1 and TRBJ1-5, with D perhaps TRBD1 (6 bases). The CDR3 length is 14 residues. The germline V and J ends were trimmed by 8 bases and 0 bases, with 11 bases remaining between them. From germline, CDR1 is MNHNS and CDR2 SASEGT. The CDR3 sequence: CASPRTDSNQPQHF. CDR3 DNA: TGTGCCAGCCCCCGGACAGATAGCAATCAGCCCCAGCATTTT.

The gene calls are TRBV7-7 and TRBJ2-7, with 8 bases that match TRBD1. Germline-derived CDR1 and CDR2 are SSHAT and FNYEAQ (reference sequence). V lost 4 bases and J lost 6; bases outside the gene matches: 8. This CDR3 comprises 14 residues. The CDR3 DNA sequence: TGTGCCAGCAGCTCTGGTCAGGGGGCCGGCGAGCAGTACTTC. Translation gives CASSSGQGAGEQYF.

The V and J genes are TRBV6-2 or TRBV6-3 and TRBJ2-7, with D possibly being TRBD1 (6 bases). The V gene lost 0 bases and the J gene lost 2 bases, with 17 bases spanning the gap. Germline V gives CDR1 MNHEY, CDR2 SVGEGT. This CDR3 contains 17 residues. The CDR3 nucleotides are TGTGCCAGCAGTTACTCCGCCGGACAGCTAAAGACCTACGAGCAGTACTTC. Encoded protein: CASSYSAGQLKTYEQYF.

The rearrangement links TRBV29-1 to TRBJ2-7; TRBD2 agrees at 7 bases. This CDR3 is 13 amino acids long. V shed 7 bases and J 1 base; nucleotides not matched to a gene: 7. The germline V gene encodes CDR1 SQVTM and CDR2 ANQGSEA. CDR3 protein: CSAGGVGSYEQYF. For the CDR3, the DNA is TGCAGCGCTGGGGGGGTAGGGTCCTACGAGCAGTACTTC.

The chain joins TRBV7-8 to TRBJ1-5; D remains ambiguous. This CDR3 is 16 amino acids long. Germline V gene lookup returns CDR1 SGHVS and CDR2 FQNEAQ. V gave up 5 bases and J gave up 7 bases, with 21 bases separating them. The CDR3 protein is CASSRGGVSSEQPQHF. CDR3 sequence (DNA): TGTGCCAGCAGCCGAGGCGGGGTTAGTTCCGAGCAGCCCCAGCATTTT.

This clonotype was counted ten times or more. The rearrangement uses TRBV7-9 and TRBJ2-5; weak D call: TRBD1 (5 bases). CDR3 length equals 14 residues. V was clipped by 3 bases and J by 3 bases, with 11 bases between them. Germline V CDR1 and CDR2: SEHNR, FQNEAQ (reference sequence). Here the CDR3 DNA reads TGTGCCAGCAGCTTCCGGACCAGGGAAGAGACCCAGTACTTC. Amino acid sequence: CASSFRTREETQYF.

The rearrangement joins TRBV10-3 to TRBJ1-5; D remains unclear. Trimming removed 4 bases from V and 3 bases from J, with 10 bases in between. The CDR3 length is 14 residues. The germline CDR1 and CDR2 sequences are ENHRY and SYGVKD. The CDR3, as DNA: TGTGCCATCAGTGGGGCAGGTTACAATCAGCCCCAGCATTTT. Translation: CAISGAGYNQPQHF.

This clonotype showed up just once. The chain carries TRBV2 and TRBJ2-3; D possibly corresponds to TRBD2 (6 bases). The CDR3 is made up of 14 amino acids. Trimming took 6 bases from V and 6 from J, leaving 16 bases between them. Germline V gene lookup returns CDR1 SNHLY and CDR2 FYNNEI. The CDR3 loop reads CASRPSESSDTQYF. The DNA of the CDR3 is TGTGCCAGCAGGCCTAGCGAGTCCTCGGATACGCAGTATTTT.

The CDR3 nucleotides read TGTGCCAGCAGGATAGGGAGCTTTAATGAAAAACTGTTTTTT. It is translated as CASRIGSFNEKLFF. The rearrangement uses TRBV5-8 and TRBJ1-4, with no clear D. Trimming removed 5 bases from V and 4 bases from J, with 12 bases in between. CDR1 is SGHTS and CDR2 is YDEGEE in the germline V gene. This CDR3 is built from 14 residues.

This chain connects TRBV5-1 to TRBJ1-1; D call uncertain. Trimming removed 1 base at V and 4 bases at J, with 8 bases between. CDR3 length: 13 residues. Germline CDR1 SGHRS, CDR2 YFSETQ. Here the CDR3 reads CASSLLTITEAFF. As DNA, the CDR3 is TGCGCCAGCAGCTTGCTAACAATCACTGAAGCTTTCTTT. Complete variable domain (other parts from reference TRBV5-1 and TRBJ1-1): KAGVTQTPRYLIKTRGQQVTLSCSPISGHRSVSWYQQTPGQGLQFLFEYFSETQRNKGNFPGRFSGRQFSNSRSEMNVSTLELGDSALYLCASSLLTITEAFFGQGTRLTVV.